This T cell receptor (beta chain) was captured by sequencing in a study of cytomegalovirus exposure and HLA in healthy donors. This clone turned up a few times. Germline V gene lookup returns CDR1 SGHVS and CDR2 FQNEAQ. This CDR3 has 16 amino acids. J was trimmed by 3 bases and V by 4 bases; bases with no gene match: 10. PCR amplification relied on 60 Vbeta primers (plus 13 Jbeta primers). Sequenced by immunoSEQ multiplex PCR; TCRdb stores in-frame clones only, minus some. The repertoire holds about 110,000 clones, with over 15% as singletons. The specimen sequenced was PBMCs. The receptor comes from a woman aged 18-29 years in good health and CMV-seronegative. The V call is TRBV7-8, the J call TRBJ2-7; 9 bases match TRBD1. CDR3 nucleotides: TGTGCCAGCAGCTCTCAGGCCGGGACAGGGATCTACGAGCAGTACTTC. Translating gives CASSSQAGTGIYEQYF.